The clone carrying this T cell receptor (beta chain) has a handful of counts. Its antigen remains unknown. A modified ARM-PCR protocol with three rounds of nested PCR amplified TCRbeta. TCRdb processed the multiplex PCR reads anew with MiXCR; each CDR3 protein has one entry. The sample holds about 81,000 distinct CDR3 sequences, roughly 72% seen once. This entry comes from a study of tumor and adjacent non-tumor tissue in lung cancer. Turning to the study itself: Stage I to III disease affected ten to eleven men and 5 women aged roughly 31 to 85. Whole-study results and caveats: Compared with tumor, normal lung showed significantly lower TCR diversity. Normal lung showed higher cumulative top 100 clone frequency than tumor. Higher tumor TCR diversity was associated with shorter survival.

This sample's RNA came from whole unsorted tissue. The V gene's germline CDR1 is PRHDT and CDR2 FYEKMQ (reference sequence). The CDR3 runs 13 residues. The genes are TRBV13 and TRBJ2-3; weak D call: TRBD2 (5 bases). Sequencing input: lung tumor tissue. This clonotype was sampled from a woman aged 40-49 years with non-small cell lung cancer. Written as DNA, the CDR3 is TGTGTCACCGGGATGGCAAGCACAGATACGCAGTATTTT. Protein product: CVTGMASTDTQYF.